This T cell receptor beta chain was identified in a study of T cell responses to AZD1222 COVID-19 vaccine. Study outcomes and limitations: Every sample of the repertoires postdated the peak T cell response. Across the whole spike, CD4 TCRs peaked at regions 160-218 and 743-854.

V lost 4 bases to trimming and J lost 5 bases, with 8 bases between them. This CDR3 spans 13 amino acids. CDR1 MNHEY and CDR2 SVGAGI come from the germline V gene. With regard to this clone: Its antigen is not known.

This table comes from immunoSEQ multiplex PCR, and its TCRdb copy is limited to in-frame clones, with some not included. The sample lists 150,000 to 200,000 clones, roughly 92% occurring once. This rearrangement joins TRBV6-5 to TRBJ1-4; D uncertain. This clonotype originated in an adult in good health. Sequencing used peripheral blood, obtained on day 0 of AZD1222 vaccination. DNA of the CDR3: TGTGCCAGCAGTTTAGGCGGGAATGAAAAACTGTTTTTT. Translating it yields CASSLGGNEKLFF.